This T cell receptor (beta chain) was observed in a study of molecular identifiers for immune sequencing clone quantification. Study outcomes and limitations: Barcodes shared by identical TCR molecules could lead to underestimated sizes of highly expanded clones. In naive cells, clones above 20 RNA copies held under 1% of molecules, whereas in effector cells they held over 99%.

With listed TCR primers and previously described methods, bulk TCR libraries were prepared. A single record per CDR3 protein comes from TCRdb applying MiXCR to the PCR reads. The data contain hundreds of thousands of distinct CDR3 sequences, around 20% of them seen just once; the ten biggest clones take up under 0.95%. This clonotype was counted at least ten times. Its matching antigen is unknown. The CDR3 length is 15 residues. V was cut by 4 bases and J by 0 bases, with 13 bases left in between. Germline assignment: CDR1 LGHNA and CDR2 YNFKEQ. Naive CD8 T cells were FACS-sorted by CD8+CD4-CCR7+CD45RA+ markers.

The sequence came from a human donor in good health. Some libraries in this study had Jurkat cell RNA spiked in. The chain links TRBV4-2 to TRBJ2-7; perhaps TRBD2 as D (5 bases). Material for sequencing was naive CD8+ T cells from blood, with Jurkat cell RNA spiked in. The sample's subset: FACS-sorted CD8+CD4-CCR7+CD45RA+ naive T cells. The CDR3 DNA reads as TGTGCCAGCAGCCCCGGGGTCGACTCCTCCTACGAGCAGTACTTC. This gives the protein CASSPGVDSSYEQYF.